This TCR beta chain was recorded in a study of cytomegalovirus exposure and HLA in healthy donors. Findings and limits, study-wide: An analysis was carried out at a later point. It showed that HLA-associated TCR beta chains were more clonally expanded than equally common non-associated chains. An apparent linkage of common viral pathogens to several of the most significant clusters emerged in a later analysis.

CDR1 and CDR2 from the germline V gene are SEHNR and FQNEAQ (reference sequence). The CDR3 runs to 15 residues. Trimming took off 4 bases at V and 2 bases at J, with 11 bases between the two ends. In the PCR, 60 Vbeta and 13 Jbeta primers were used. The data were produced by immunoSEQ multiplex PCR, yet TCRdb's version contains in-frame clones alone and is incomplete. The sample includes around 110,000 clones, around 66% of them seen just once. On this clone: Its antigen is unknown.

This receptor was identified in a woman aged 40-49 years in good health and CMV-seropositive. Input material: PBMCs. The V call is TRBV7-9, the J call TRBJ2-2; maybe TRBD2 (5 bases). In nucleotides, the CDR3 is TGTGCCAGCAGCTCTCGCGGGCCTAACACCGGGGAGCTGTTTTTT. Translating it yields CASSSRGPNTGELFF.